A single sample is the source of the 27 T cell receptor beta chains below, sequenced in a study of T cells after posttransplantation cyclophosphamide. The repertoire was sequenced with immunoSEQ multiplex PCR; TCRdb's copy has only in-frame clones and lacks some. The sample contains tens of thousands of clones, about 94% of which appear only once. Sequenced input: PBMCs. Receptors originate from a woman aged 25 to 39 in good health and a related stem cell transplant donor.

This clone was seen once. J is TRBJ1-2 and V is TRBV9; the D is unclear. This CDR3 comprises 14 residues. Between the trimmed V and J ends, which lost 5 bases and 0 bases, there was a span of 11 bases. The germline V gene encodes CDR1 SGDLS and CDR2 YYNGEE. CDR3 residues: CASSSDGANYGYTF. The CDR3 bases are TGTGCCAGCAGTTCGGACGGTGCTAACTATGGCTACACCTTC.

CDR3 nucleotide sequence: TGTGCCAGCAGCCCTGAGCCCGGACAGGGGAATGAAAAACTGTTTTTT. Amino acid sequence: CASSPEPGQGNEKLFF. The chain has TRBV7-6 and TRBJ1-4; 9 bases agree with TRBD1. Germline values: CDR1 SGHVS, CDR2 FNYEAQ. The CDR3 length is 16 residues. V was clipped by 5 bases and J by 5 bases; unmatched bases: 9.

The chain links TRBV20-1 to TRBJ1-1, with a tentative D call TRBD1 (5 bases). Germline V lookup: CDR1 DFQATT, CDR2 SNEGSKA (reference sequence). This CDR3 has 10 residues. The ends were cut back, 5 bases at V and 8 bases at J, with 9 bases in the middle. DNA for the CDR3: TGCAGTGCTGGGGACCGGGAAGCTTTCTTT. Translating it yields CSAGDREAFF.

The rearrangement joins TRBV19 to TRBJ2-1; the D gene is possibly TRBD1 (6 bases). The CDR3 covers 12 residues. Germline CDR1 reads LNHDA; CDR2 reads SQIVND (reference sequence). Trimming removed 8 bases at V and 9 bases at J, with 14 bases between. The CDR3 here is CASHPGDGEQFF. CDR3 nucleotides: TGTGCCAGTCACCCAGGGGACGGTGAGCAGTTCTTC.

The chain couples TRBV18 to TRBJ1-1, with TRBD1 matching over 8 bases. Trimming took 5 bases from V and 1 from J; bases not matched to a gene: 3. CDR1 is KGHSH, CDR2 LQKENI, per germline. This CDR3 comprises 14 residues. CDR3 coding DNA: TGTGCCAGCTCAGGGACAGGAGAGAACACTGAAGCTTTCTTT. Protein: CASSGTGENTEAFF.

The genes are TRBV7-7 and TRBJ2-1; no definite D call. This CDR3 contains 15 residues. Germline V gene data show CDR1 as SSHAT and CDR2 as FNYEAQ (reference sequence). The V and J ends lost 5 bases and 1 base respectively, with 12 bases between them. The CDR3 nucleotides read TGTGCCAGCAGCCCGCGAGTAGGTTCCTACAATGAGCAGTTCTTC. Its protein product is CASSPRVGSYNEQFF.

This chain joins TRBV19 and TRBJ1-5; tentatively, D is TRBD1 (6 bases). This CDR3 region has 17 residues. The germline V and J ends were trimmed by 7 bases and 3 bases, with 22 bases remaining between them. Germline lookup yields CDR1 LNHDA and CDR2 SQIVND (reference sequence). CDR3 bases: TGTGCCAGTACCATGACAGGTTCGGGGCTATCCAATCAGCCCCAGCATTTT. Protein: CASTMTGSGLSNQPQHF.

V and J are TRBV11-2 and TRBJ1-2; D remains unclear. The germline V gene has CDR1 SGHAT and CDR2 FQNNGV. V gave up 5 bases and J gave up 0 bases, with 7 bases separating them. This CDR3 comprises 13 residues. The CDR3 here is CASSAGANYGYTF. CDR3 nucleotides: TGTGCCAGCAGCGCTGGGGCTAACTATGGCTACACCTTC.

The rearrangement links TRBV4-1 to TRBJ1-1, with D unclear. V lost 0 bases and J 7 bases, leaving 15 bases between the germline ends. The CDR3 is 15 amino acids. CDR1 is MGHRA and CDR2 is YSYEKL in the germline V gene. The CDR3 spells CASSQDSGQYGEAFF. As DNA, the CDR3 is TGCGCCAGCAGCCAAGATTCGGGTCAATACGGTGAAGCTTTCTTT.

The chain recombines TRBV7-2 with TRBJ2-3, with D perhaps TRBD2 (6 bases). The CDR3 runs 16 residues. CDR1 is SGHTA and CDR2 is FQGNSA in the germline V gene. The ends were cut back, 3 bases at V and 2 bases at J, with 15 bases in the middle. Here the CDR3 DNA reads TGTGCCAGCAGCTTTGGGGGAGGATCAATCACAGATACGCAGTATTTT. Its protein product is CASSFGGGSITDTQYF.

The gene calls are TRBV7-8 and TRBJ2-5, with a weak D call TRBD1 (6 bases). V gave up 5 bases and J gave up 4 bases, with 11 bases separating them. CDR1 and CDR2 (germline): SGHVS, FQNEAQ. This CDR3 region has 13 residues. CDR3 bases: TGTGCCAGCAGCGTTGGACAGAGAGAGACCCAGTACTTC. Its protein is CASSVGQRETQYF.

In this sample, this clone turned up once. V and J are TRBV19 and TRBJ1-5; 9 bases align to TRBD1. Germline lookup yields CDR1 LNHDA and CDR2 SQIVND (reference sequence). The CDR3 contains 17 residues. The V segment lost 6 bases and the J segment 5 bases; nucleotides outside the gene matches: 14. CDR3 bases: TGTGCCAGTAGCATCTCCTCCGGGACAGGGACGCATCAGCCCCAGCATTTT. It is translated as CASSISSGTGTHQPQHF.

The chain employs TRBV30 and TRBJ1-4; TRBD1 is a possible D gene (6 bases). CDR1 and CDR2 (germline): GTSNPN, SVGIG (reference sequence). The CDR3 has 11 amino acids. V dropped 8 bases and J dropped 8 bases, with 12 bases sitting between them. This CDR3 is CARRQAEKLFF. The DNA for the CDR3 is TGTGCCAGACGACAGGCGGAAAAACTGTTTTTT.

The V and J genes are TRBV27 and TRBJ2-5, with D perhaps TRBD1 (5 bases). V was trimmed by 6 bases and J by 2 bases, leaving 10 bases between them. Germline loops: CDR1 MNHEY, CDR2 SMNVEV (reference sequence). The length of the CDR3 is 13 residues. CDR3 coding DNA: TGTGCCAGCAGACGTAGGGGTCAAGAGACCCAGTACTTC. This translates into CASRRRGQETQYF.

The rearrangement uses TRBV19 and TRBJ1-5; D might be TRBD1 (5 bases). This CDR3 is built from 15 residues. V was clipped by 3 bases and J by 7 bases, with 16 bases between them. CDR1 and CDR2 (germline): LNHDA, SQIVND (reference sequence). CDR3 region: CASSIGQTAGQPQHF. The CDR3 nucleotides are TGTGCCAGTAGTATCGGACAAACGGCGGGGCAGCCCCAGCATTTT.

The chain links TRBV7-6 to TRBJ2-3, with D tentatively TRBD1 (6 bases). CDR1 SGHVS and CDR2 FNYEAQ come from the germline V gene. The germline V and J ends were trimmed by 1 base and 6 bases, with 20 bases remaining between them. This CDR3 is built from 17 residues. The CDR3 loop is CASSLDPGTFEGDTQYF. CDR3 nucleotide sequence: TGTGCCAGCAGCTTAGACCCCGGGACATTCGAAGGGGATACGCAGTATTTT.

The rearrangement uses TRBV7-9 and TRBJ2-2; 8 bases fit TRBD2. The CDR3 extends over 15 amino acids. V lost 6 bases, J lost 8 bases, and 11 bases stayed unmatched. Germline CDR1 and CDR2: SEHNR and FQNEAQ (reference sequence). The CDR3 protein is CASRPPGTSTGELFF. The CDR3 DNA is TGTGCCAGCAGACCCCCCGGGACTAGTACTGGGGAGCTGTTTTTT.

This chain connects TRBV27 to TRBJ1-1; 8 bases align to TRBD1. CDR3 size: 14 residues. With V trimmed by 1 base and J by 6 bases, 4 bases remained unmatched. CDR1 and CDR2 (germline): MNHEY, SMNVEV (reference sequence). CDR3: CASSLYRGWAEAFF. In nucleotides, the CDR3 is TGTGCCAGCAGTTTATACAGGGGGTGGGCTGAAGCTTTCTTT.

This clone was detected once. The V and J genes are TRBV15 and TRBJ2-4, with 13 bases identical to TRBD2. The V gene end was trimmed by 0 bases and the J gene end by 0 bases; junction bases not matched to a gene: 5. This CDR3 has 19 residues. Germline V gives CDR1 LNHNV, CDR2 YYDKDF (reference sequence). The CDR3 loop reads CATSREPGLAGIAKNIQYF. The CDR3 bases are TGTGCCACCAGCAGAGAGCCGGGACTAGCGGGGATAGCCAAAAACATTCAGTACTTC.

V is TRBV4-3 and J is TRBJ1-3, with 8 bases identical to TRBD1. V shed 1 base, J shed 0 bases, and the junction held 2 bases outside the gene matches. CDR3 length: 16 residues. CDR1 is LGHNA and CDR2 is YSLEER in the germline V gene. CDR3 amino acids: CASSQGTGSSGNTIYF. CDR3 nucleotide sequence: TGCGCCAGCAGCCAAGGGACAGGGTCCTCTGGAAACACCATATATTTT.

The chain has TRBV7-2 and TRBJ2-7, with D hard to call. V was clipped by 5 bases and J by 2 bases, with 10 bases between them. The V gene's germline CDR1 is SGHTA and CDR2 FQGNSA. The CDR3 is 13 amino acids. The chain's CDR3 is CASSPGPTYEQYF. The CDR3 DNA sequence: TGTGCCAGCAGCCCTGGACCTACCTACGAGCAGTACTTC.

V usage is TRBV19 and J usage is TRBJ1-5, with TRBD1 matching 7 bases. CDR1 LNHDA and CDR2 SQIVND come from the germline V gene (reference sequence). The V segment lost 1 base and the J segment 7 bases; nucleotides outside the gene matches: 10. The CDR3 is 16 residues long. CDR3 in amino acids: CASSIGGAGGRQPQHF. The CDR3 nucleotides are TGTGCCAGTAGTATAGGCGGCGCAGGGGGGAGGCAGCCCCAGCATTTT. Filled out from reference TRBV19 and TRBJ1-5, the complete variable domain reads DGGITQSPKYLFRKEGQNVTLSCEQNLNHDAMYWYRQDPGQGLRLIYYSQIVNDFQKGDIAEGYSVSREKKESFPLTVTSAQKNPTAFYLCASSIGGAGGRQPQHFGDGTRLSIL.

The chain uses TRBV4-3 and TRBJ2-2; 8 nucleotides align to TRBD2. The CDR3 contains 16 residues. Germline values: CDR1 LGHNA, CDR2 YSLEER. The V segment lost 0 bases and the J segment 4 bases; nucleotides outside the gene matches: 4. The CDR3 reads CASSQDTGGRTGELFF. The CDR3 DNA reads TGCGCCAGCAGCCAAGATACGGGGGGGCGCACCGGGGAGCTGTTTTTT.

The table lists this clone with a count of one. The chain joins TRBV7-8 to TRBJ1-5, with TRBD1 matching over 7 bases. The CDR3 length is 12 residues. Germline V CDR1 and CDR2: SGHVS, FQNEAQ. After removal of 5 bases from V and 7 bases from J, the junction contained 2 bases not matched to a gene. The CDR3 DNA reads TGTGCCAGCAGCAGACAGGGACAGCCCCAGCATTTT. Amino acid sequence: CASSRQGQPQHF. Variable domain in full (rest from reference TRBV7-8 and TRBJ1-5): GAGVSQSPRYKVAKRGQDVALRCDPISGHVSLFWYQQALGQGPEFLTYFQNEAQLDKSGLPSDRFFAERPEGSVSTLKIQRTQQEDSAVYLCASSRQGQPQHFGDGTRLSIL.

V and J are TRBV19 and TRBJ1-5; D remains unclear. The CDR3 is 20 amino acids. V lost 3 bases and J lost 4, with 28 bases in between. Per the germline V gene, CDR1 is LNHDA and CDR2 is SQIVND (reference sequence). The CDR3 protein is CASSIIQYRGPRLPNQPQHF. The CDR3, as DNA: TGTGCCAGTAGTATTATTCAATATCGAGGGCCGCGCCTGCCAAATCAGCCCCAGCATTTT.

This chain connects TRBV28 to TRBJ2-3; the match to TRBD2 covers 10 bases. CDR1 and CDR2 (germline): MDHEN, SYDVKM. Trimming took 1 base from V and 2 from J; bases not matched to a gene: 12. The CDR3 consists of 19 residues. CDR3 sequence (DNA): TGTGCCAGCAGTTTATTTGCTAGCGGGGGTATCTTATTCACAGATACGCAGTATTTT. This codes for CASSLFASGGILFTDTQYF.

The chain carries TRBV15 and TRBJ2-7; D may be TRBD1 or TRBD2 (5 bases each). CDR1 and CDR2 from the germline V gene are LNHNV and YYDKDF (reference sequence). The CDR3 runs 15 residues. The ends were cut back, 3 bases at V and 4 bases at J, with 16 bases in the middle. CDR3 DNA: TGTGCCACCAGCAGGGCAAGGGGCCGGGGATACGAGCAGTACTTC. Translating gives CATSRARGRGYEQYF.